The 22 T cell receptor beta chains presented below share a single source sample, sequenced in a study of PD-1 blockade in classical Hodgkin lymphoma (dated by TCRdb to the early 2020s). In the paper's terms, the time point label means: cycle 1 day 1 (C1D1), immediately before nivolumab initiation. All trial patients had relapsed after autologous stem cell transplantation, with cohorts A, B and C differing in prior brentuximab vedotin exposure. The library was made by the immunoSEQ multiplex PCR assay. Here the immuneACCESS table is served through TCRdb, limited to in-frame sequences with V and J called. Missing clones are a known gap in these copies; in checked studies unresolved V genes cover under half, and the rest lacks a known reason. The sample contains roughly 20,000 clones, roughly 83% of them found a single time. The ten largest clones take up 6.3% of the sample. This specimen was peripheral blood mononuclear cells (PBMCs), taken at baseline. Source of these receptors: a human donor with classical Hodgkin lymphoma.

The rearrangement uses TRBV4-3 and TRBJ2-7; 10 nucleotides agree with TRBD1. The CDR3 has 15 residues. Germline lookup yields CDR1 LGHNA and CDR2 YSLEER. Trimming cost V 3 bases and J 3 bases; bases outside gene matches: 5. CDR3 sequence (DNA): TGCGCCAGCAGCCAGGACAGGGGGTTAAACTACGAGCAGTACTTC. Protein sequence: CASSQDRGLNYEQYF.

This clone was detected only a few times. V and J are TRBV11-2 and TRBJ2-4; D is possibly TRBD1 (6 bases). V was trimmed by 3 bases and J by 10 bases, leaving 16 bases between them. Germline V lookup: CDR1 SGHAT, CDR2 FQNNGV. This CDR3 is 14 amino acids long. The CDR3 DNA reads as TGTGCCAGCAGCTTCGGGACATCCCGCGGGATTCAGTACTTC. Amino acids: CASSFGTSRGIQYF.

The CDR3: CASTPGMGRGETQYF. Written as DNA, the CDR3 is TGTGCCAGCACTCCGGGGATGGGCAGGGGGGAGACCCAGTACTTC. This sequence joins TRBV7-8 and TRBJ2-5; TRBD1 matches at 7 bases. The CDR3 is made up of 15 amino acids. Looked up from germline, CDR1 is SGHVS and CDR2 is FQNEAQ. V trimming: 7 bases; J trimming: 5 bases; junction bases outside the gene matches: 13. The full variable domain, with the rest looked up from reference TRBV7-8 and TRBJ2-5, is GAGVSQSPRYKVAKRGQDVALRCDPISGHVSLFWYQQALGQGPEFLTYFQNEAQLDKSGLPSDRFFAERPEGSVSTLKIQRTQQEDSAVYLCASTPGMGRGETQYFGPGTRLLVL.

The rearrangement links TRBV30 to TRBJ1-1; TRBD1 agrees at 7 bases. V lost 1 base and J lost 1; bases outside the gene matches: 6. Germline loops: CDR1 GTSNPN, CDR2 SVGIG (reference sequence). This CDR3 has 15 amino acids. In DNA, the CDR3 is TGTGCCTGGAGTGGCCCGGGACAGCCGAACACTGAAGCTTTCTTT. It codes for CAWSGPGQPNTEAFF.

The genes are TRBV27 and TRBJ1-2, with a weak D call TRBD1 (5 bases). The CDR3 has 16 amino acids. Germline-derived CDR1 and CDR2 are MNHEY and SMNVEV (reference sequence). The V end was cut by 0 bases, the J end by 8 bases, with 19 bases between. Here the CDR3 DNA reads TGTGCCAGCAGTTTATCAGGGGCACAGAGCTGGGACGGCTACACCTTC. It codes for CASSLSGAQSWDGYTF.

The chain couples TRBV28 to TRBJ2-7, with D uncertain. Germline CDR1 is MDHEN and CDR2 is SYDVKM. V lost 2 bases, J lost 6 bases, and 8 bases lay in between. The length of the CDR3 is 12 residues. This chain's CDR3 is CASSLIKLEQYF. DNA for the CDR3: TGTGCCAGCAGTTTAATTAAGCTCGAGCAGTACTTC.

The chain couples TRBV9 to TRBJ1-4, with unresolved D. From germline, CDR1 is SGDLS and CDR2 YYNGEE. This CDR3 has 14 amino acids. Trimming left V 2 bases short and J 4 bases short, with 9 bases between. The CDR3 region has the DNA TGTGCCAGCAGCGTCGACCAGCTTAATGAAAAACTGTTTTTT. It yields the protein CASSVDQLNEKLFF.

The gene calls are TRBV18 and TRBJ2-6; 9 positions match TRBD1. The germline V gene has CDR1 KGHSH and CDR2 LQKENI. With 1 base clipped from V and 6 bases from J, the junction kept 10 bases outside the gene matches. The CDR3 has 18 amino acids. CDR3 loop: CASSPLGQGFLEANVLTF. CDR3 DNA: TGTGCCAGCTCACCACTAGGACAGGGGTTCTTGGAGGCCAACGTCCTGACTTTC.

This chain's CDR3 is CASSQDFTDYSNQPQHF. The CDR3 DNA sequence: TGCGCCAGCAGCCAAGACTTCACGGATTATAGCAATCAGCCCCAGCATTTT. The chain has TRBV4-3 and TRBJ1-5; D is unresolved. In germline, CDR1 is LGHNA, CDR2 YSLEER. This CDR3 is 17 amino acids long. V was pared by 0 bases and J by 0 bases, with 12 bases between.

The chain links TRBV27 to TRBJ2-4, with D perhaps TRBD1 (5 bases). Germline lookup yields CDR1 MNHEY and CDR2 SMNVEV (reference sequence). The CDR3 loop spans 17 amino acids. Trimming removed 4 bases from V and 0 bases from J, with 16 bases in between. In DNA, the CDR3 is TGTGCCAGCAGTTATGATTCCAGGGTGGGAGCCAAAAACATTCAGTACTTC. Amino acid sequence: CASSYDSRVGAKNIQYF.

V gene TRBV10-2 combines with J gene TRBJ1-2, with D perhaps TRBD1 (5 bases). The CDR3 has 12 amino acids. Trimming took 5 bases from V and 8 from J, leaving 12 bases between them. The germline V gene has CDR1 WSHSY and CDR2 SAAADI. This CDR3 is CASSWDGLGYTF. CDR3 coding DNA: TGCGCCAGCAGTTGGGACGGATTAGGCTACACCTTC.

This chain joins TRBV7-3 and TRBJ1-1; D gene ambiguous. The CDR3 is 15 residues long. Germline CDR1 SGHTA, CDR2 FQGTGA. With 2 bases removed from V and 1 base from J, the gap between germline ends came to 11 bases. The CDR3 is CASSLFGMTNTEAFF. Written as DNA, the CDR3 is TGTGCCAGCAGCTTATTTGGGATGACGAACACTGAAGCTTTCTTT.

The chain has TRBV21-1 and TRBJ1-3; TRBD1, the D gene given by the table, was not confirmed from the DNA. TRBV21-1 is labeled a pseudogene. The CDR3 totals 17 residues. CDR3 nucleotides: TGTGCCAGCAGCAATTTATCACGCCAGGGATCTGGAAACACCATATATTTT. Amino acid sequence: CASSNLSRQGSGNTIYF.

J is TRBJ1-4 and V is TRBV15; 8 bases are shared with TRBD1. CDR3 length equals 16 residues. From germline, CDR1 is LNHNV and CDR2 YYDKDF (reference sequence). The V segment lost 3 bases and the J segment 7 bases; nucleotides outside the gene matches: 10. This CDR3 is CATSRGSGQGIEKLFF. The CDR3 DNA follows: TGTGCCACCAGCAGGGGTTCAGGACAGGGAATTGAAAAACTGTTTTTT.

The rearrangement uses TRBV9 and TRBJ2-1, with D unclear. CDR1 is SGDLS and CDR2 is YYNGEE in the germline V gene. V lost 0 bases, J lost 10 bases, and 20 bases lay in between. The CDR3 sequence is 16 residues long. The CDR3 protein is CASSVAPGPHTLEQFF. The CDR3, as DNA: TGTGCCAGCAGCGTAGCGCCGGGCCCCCATACCTTGGAGCAGTTCTTC.

J is TRBJ1-2 and V is TRBV30, with D unclear. This CDR3 contains 16 residues. Germline CDR1 GTSNPN, CDR2 SVGIG (reference sequence). With 0 bases removed from V and 1 base from J, the gap between germline ends came to 15 bases. CDR3 loop: CAWSVGSSDYNYGYTF. CDR3 sequence (DNA): TGTGCCTGGAGTGTAGGCTCATCTGATTATAACTATGGCTACACCTTC.

CDR3 residues: CATSEGAAQETQYF. CDR3 in DNA: TGTGCCACCAGCGAGGGGGCGGCTCAAGAGACCCAGTACTTC. V gene TRBV15 combines with J gene TRBJ2-5, with 7 bases fitting TRBD1. The V and J ends lost 5 bases and 2 bases, in that order; junction bases with no gene match: 5. This CDR3 comprises 14 residues. Germline V gives CDR1 LNHNV, CDR2 YYDKDF (reference sequence).

Concerning this clone: A much more abundant neighbour one base away suggests this may be a read error. Other nucleotide sequences in the sample specify the same CDR3. The chain links TRBV6-5 to TRBJ1-2; D is possibly TRBD1 (6 bases). Germline V lookup: CDR1 MNHEY, CDR2 SVGAGI. Between the trimmed V and J ends, which lost 8 bases and 8 bases, there was a span of 15 bases. CDR3 length: 12 amino acids. CDR3 coding DNA: TGTGCCAGCGGGTGGGGGCCCGGGGGCTACACCTTC. Translated: CASGWGPGGYTF.

This clone was detected a few times. Here the CDR3 reads CASSLQLGKLFF. In nucleotides, the CDR3 is TGTGCCAGCAGCCTTCAACTGGGTAAACTGTTTTTT. The chain joins TRBV7-2 to TRBJ1-4; unclear D gene. There are 12 residues in the CDR3. Germline lookup yields CDR1 SGHTA and CDR2 FQGNSA. V was clipped by 5 bases and J by 11 bases, with 12 bases between them.

J is TRBJ2-3 and V is TRBV6-4; D possibly corresponds to TRBD2 (6 bases). The germline V gene encodes CDR1 MRHNA and CDR2 SNTAGT. V was cut by 2 bases and J by 0 bases, with 9 bases left in between. This CDR3 has 15 amino acids. CDR3 sequence reads: CASSDEAGSTDTQYF. In nucleotides, the CDR3 is TGTGCCAGCAGTGACGAGGCGGGGAGCACAGATACGCAGTATTTT.

The rearrangement uses TRBV28 and TRBJ1-2; D is possibly TRBD1 (6 bases). V was clipped by 6 bases and J by 0 bases, with 23 bases between them. The CDR3 has 18 residues. CDR1 and CDR2 from the germline V gene are MDHEN and SYDVKM. CDR3 nucleotides: TGTGCCAGCAGCTTTATTTACCGGGGGCCCTTAGCTAACTATGGCTACACCTTC. The encoded protein is CASSFIYRGPLANYGYTF.

The chain recombines TRBV2 with TRBJ2-3; D remains unclear. The V and J ends lost 4 bases and 1 base respectively, with 15 bases between them. The CDR3 contains 16 residues. CDR1 SNHLY and CDR2 FYNNEI come from the germline V gene. The CDR3 protein is CASSASGPIGTDTQYF. CDR3 coding DNA: TGTGCCAGCAGTGCTTCCGGGCCCATCGGCACAGATACGCAGTATTTT. Together with reference TRBV2 and TRBJ2-3, the CDR3 gives the full variable domain: EPEVTQTPSHQVTQMGQEVILRCVPISNHLYFYWYRQILGQKVEFLVSFYNNEISEKSEIFDDQFSVERPDGSNFTLKIRSTKLEDSAMYFCASSASGPIGTDTQYFGPGTRLTVL.